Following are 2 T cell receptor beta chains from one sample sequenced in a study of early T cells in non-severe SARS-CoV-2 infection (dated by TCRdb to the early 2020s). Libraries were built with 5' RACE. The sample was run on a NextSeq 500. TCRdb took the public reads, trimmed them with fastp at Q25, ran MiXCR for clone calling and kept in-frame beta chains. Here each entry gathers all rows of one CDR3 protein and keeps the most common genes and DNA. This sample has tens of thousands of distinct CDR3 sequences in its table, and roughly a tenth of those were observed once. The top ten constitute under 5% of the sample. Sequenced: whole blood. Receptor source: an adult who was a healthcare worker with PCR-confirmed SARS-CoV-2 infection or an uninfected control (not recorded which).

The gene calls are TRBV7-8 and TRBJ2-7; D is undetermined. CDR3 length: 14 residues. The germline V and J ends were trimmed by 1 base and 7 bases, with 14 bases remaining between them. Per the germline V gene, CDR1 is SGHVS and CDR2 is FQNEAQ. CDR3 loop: CASSLVVGVQEQYF. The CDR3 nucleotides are TGTGCCAGCAGCTTAGTAGTTGGGGTCCAGGAGCAGTACTTC.

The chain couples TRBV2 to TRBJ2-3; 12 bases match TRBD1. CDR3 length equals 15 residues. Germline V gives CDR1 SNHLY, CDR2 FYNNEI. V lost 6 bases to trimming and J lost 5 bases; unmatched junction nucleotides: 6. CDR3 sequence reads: CASSTGTGGRDTQYF. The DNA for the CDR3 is TGTGCCAGCAGCACCGGGACAGGGGGCCGAGATACGCAGTATTTT.